This T cell receptor beta chain was identified during a study of shared clonotypes between healthy human individuals. As concerns this clone: As yet, its antigen is unknown.

Healthy HIV-negative adults without recent acute infections or vaccinations served as donors. In the CD4+ fraction, cells were divided into CD45RA+ naive and CD45RA-negative memory subsets. Between the trimmed V and J ends, which lost 4 bases and 4 bases, there was a span of 11 bases. The germline gives CDR1 SGHNT, CDR2 YYREEE (reference sequence). The CDR3 runs 13 residues. Study-level findings and limits: Sequencing depth was predicted to influence how clonotypes are shared among donors. Among the subsets, naive ones generally showed larger estimated richness than memory ones.

The data were produced by immunoSEQ multiplex PCR, yet TCRdb's version contains in-frame clones alone and is incomplete. The sample lists around 1 million clones; over 60% were seen once. The chain combines TRBV5-4 with TRBJ2-5; a weak D match, TRBD1 (6 bases). Sequenced material: memory CD4+ T cells sorted from blood. Described subset: CD45RA-negative fraction. This TCR came from a man between 18 and 29 years old in good health. The CDR3 reads CASSNRVGETQYF. DNA of the CDR3: TGTGCCAGCAGCAACAGGGTGGGAGAGACCCAGTACTTC.